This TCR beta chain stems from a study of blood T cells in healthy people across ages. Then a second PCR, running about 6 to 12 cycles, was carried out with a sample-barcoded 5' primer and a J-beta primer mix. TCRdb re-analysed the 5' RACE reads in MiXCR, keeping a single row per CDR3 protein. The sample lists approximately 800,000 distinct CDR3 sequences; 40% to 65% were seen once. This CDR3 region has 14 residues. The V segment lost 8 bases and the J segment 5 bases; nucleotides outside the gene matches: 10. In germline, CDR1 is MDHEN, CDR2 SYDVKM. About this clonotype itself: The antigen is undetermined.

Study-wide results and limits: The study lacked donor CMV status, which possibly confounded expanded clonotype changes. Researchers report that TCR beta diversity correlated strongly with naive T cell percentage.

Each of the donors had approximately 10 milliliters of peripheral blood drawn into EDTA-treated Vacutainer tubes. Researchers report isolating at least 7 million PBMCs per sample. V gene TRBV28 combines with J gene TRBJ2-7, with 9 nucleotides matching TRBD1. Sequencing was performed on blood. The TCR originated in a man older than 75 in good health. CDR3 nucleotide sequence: TGTGCCAGCGGGTACAGGGGGCTTCGGAACGAGCAGTACTTC. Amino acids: CASGYRGLRNEQYF.